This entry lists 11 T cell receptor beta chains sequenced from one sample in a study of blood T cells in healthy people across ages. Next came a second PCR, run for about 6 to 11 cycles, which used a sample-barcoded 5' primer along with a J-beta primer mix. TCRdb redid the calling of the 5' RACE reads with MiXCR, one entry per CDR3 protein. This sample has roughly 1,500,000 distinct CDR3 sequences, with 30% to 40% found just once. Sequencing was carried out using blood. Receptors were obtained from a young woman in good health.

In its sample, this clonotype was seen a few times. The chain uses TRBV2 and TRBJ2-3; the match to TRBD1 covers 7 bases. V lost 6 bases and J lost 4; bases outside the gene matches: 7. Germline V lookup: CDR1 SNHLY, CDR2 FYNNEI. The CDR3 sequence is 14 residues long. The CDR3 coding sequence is TGTGCCAGCAGATCTGACAGGGCTGCAGATACGCAGTATTTT. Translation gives CASRSDRAADTQYF.

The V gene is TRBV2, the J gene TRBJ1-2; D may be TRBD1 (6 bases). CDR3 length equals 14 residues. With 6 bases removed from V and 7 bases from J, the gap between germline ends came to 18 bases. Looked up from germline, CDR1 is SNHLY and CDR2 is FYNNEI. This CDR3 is CASSSRGWEAGYTF. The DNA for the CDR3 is TGTGCCAGCAGCAGCAGGGGATGGGAGGCTGGCTACACCTTC.

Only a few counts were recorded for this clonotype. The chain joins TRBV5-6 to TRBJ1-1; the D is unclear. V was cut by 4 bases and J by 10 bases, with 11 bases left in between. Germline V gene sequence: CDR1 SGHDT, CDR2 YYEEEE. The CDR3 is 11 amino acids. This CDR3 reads CASSLRGRAFF. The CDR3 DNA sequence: TGTGCCAGCAGCCTACGTGGCCGAGCTTTCTTT.

CDR3 nucleotides: TGTGCCAGCAGCTTGGGTGGGGGCCAGGGAGATACGCAGTATTTT. As protein: CASSLGGGQGDTQYF. The chain employs TRBV4-2 and TRBJ2-3, with a tentative D call TRBD1 (6 bases). Germline V CDR1 and CDR2: LGHNA, YNFKEQ. The V gene lost 5 bases and the J gene lost 5 bases, with 17 bases spanning the gap. There are 15 residues in the CDR3.

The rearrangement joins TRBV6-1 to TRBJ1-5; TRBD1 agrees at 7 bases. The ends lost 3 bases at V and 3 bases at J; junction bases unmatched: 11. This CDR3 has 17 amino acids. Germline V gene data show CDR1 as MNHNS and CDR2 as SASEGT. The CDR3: CASSDQRVRGSNQPQHF. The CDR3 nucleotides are TGTGCCAGCAGTGACCAGAGGGTCAGGGGGTCCAATCAGCCCCAGCATTTT.

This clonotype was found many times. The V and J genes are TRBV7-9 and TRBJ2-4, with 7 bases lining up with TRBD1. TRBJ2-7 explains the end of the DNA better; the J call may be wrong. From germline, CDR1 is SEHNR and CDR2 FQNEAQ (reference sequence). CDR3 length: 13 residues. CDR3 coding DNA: TGTGCCAGCAGCTTTACAGGGGAAGGCGAGCAGTACTTC. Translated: CASSFTGEGEQYF.

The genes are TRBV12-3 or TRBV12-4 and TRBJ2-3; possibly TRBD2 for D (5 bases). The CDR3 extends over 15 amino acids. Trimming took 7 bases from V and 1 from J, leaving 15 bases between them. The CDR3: CASTAPSEGTDTQYF. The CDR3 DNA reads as TGTGCCAGCACGGCACCATCGGAGGGCACAGATACGCAGTATTTT.

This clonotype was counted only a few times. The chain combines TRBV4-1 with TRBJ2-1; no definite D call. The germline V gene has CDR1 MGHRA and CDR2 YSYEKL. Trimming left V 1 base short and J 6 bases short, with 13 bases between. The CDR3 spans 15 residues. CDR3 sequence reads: CASSQGLDHLNEQFF. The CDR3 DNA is TGCGCCAGCAGCCAAGGGCTCGATCATCTCAATGAGCAGTTCTTC.

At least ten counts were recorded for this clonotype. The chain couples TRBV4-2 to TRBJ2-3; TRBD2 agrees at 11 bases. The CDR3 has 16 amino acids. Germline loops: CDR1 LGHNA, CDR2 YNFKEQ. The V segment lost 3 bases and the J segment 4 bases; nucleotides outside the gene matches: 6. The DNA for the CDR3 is TGTGCCAGCAGCCACTCCGGGACTAGCGGATCAGATACGCAGTATTTT. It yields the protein CASSHSGTSGSDTQYF.

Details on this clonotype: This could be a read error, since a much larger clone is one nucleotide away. The DNA for the CDR3 is TGTGCCAGCGGTCCTTCAAGCGGGGAAAGCTCCTACGAGCAGTACTTC. Residues: CASGPSSGESSYEQYF. The rearrangement uses TRBV27 and TRBJ2-7; 7 nucleotides match TRBD2. With 8 bases clipped from V and 0 bases from J, the junction kept 13 bases outside the gene matches. The CDR3 covers 16 residues. CDR1 is MNHEY, CDR2 SMNVEV, per germline (reference sequence).

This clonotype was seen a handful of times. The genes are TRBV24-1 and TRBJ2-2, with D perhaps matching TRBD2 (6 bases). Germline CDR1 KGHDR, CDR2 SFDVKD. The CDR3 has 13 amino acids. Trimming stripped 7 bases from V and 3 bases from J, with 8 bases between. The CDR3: CATSGTYTGELFF. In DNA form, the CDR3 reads TGTGCCACCAGCGGGACTTACACCGGGGAGCTGTTTTTT.